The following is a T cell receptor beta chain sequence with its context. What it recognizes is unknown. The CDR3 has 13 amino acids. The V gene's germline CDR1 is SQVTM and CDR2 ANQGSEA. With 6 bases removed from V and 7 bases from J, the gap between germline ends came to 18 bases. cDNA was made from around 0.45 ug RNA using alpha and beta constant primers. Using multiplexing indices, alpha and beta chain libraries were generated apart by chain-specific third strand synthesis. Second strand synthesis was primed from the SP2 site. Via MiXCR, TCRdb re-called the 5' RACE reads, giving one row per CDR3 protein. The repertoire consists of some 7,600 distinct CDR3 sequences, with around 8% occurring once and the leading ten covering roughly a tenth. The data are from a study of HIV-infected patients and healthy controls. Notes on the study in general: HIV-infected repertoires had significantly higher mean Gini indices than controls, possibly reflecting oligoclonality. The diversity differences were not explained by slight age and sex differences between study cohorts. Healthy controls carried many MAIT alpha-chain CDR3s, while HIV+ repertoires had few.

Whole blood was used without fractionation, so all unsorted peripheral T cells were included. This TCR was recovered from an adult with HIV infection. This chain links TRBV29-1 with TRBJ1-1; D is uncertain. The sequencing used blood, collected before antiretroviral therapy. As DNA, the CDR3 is TGCAGCGTAACAACGCCGACCCGTTATGAAGCTTTCTTT. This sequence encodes CSVTTPTRYEAFF. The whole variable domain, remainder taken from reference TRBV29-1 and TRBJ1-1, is SAVISQKPSRDICQRGTSLTIQCQVDSQVTMMFWYRQQPGQSLTLIATANQGSEATYESGFVIDKFPISRPNLTFSTLTVSNMSPEDSSIYLCSVTTPTRYEAFFGQGTRLTVV.